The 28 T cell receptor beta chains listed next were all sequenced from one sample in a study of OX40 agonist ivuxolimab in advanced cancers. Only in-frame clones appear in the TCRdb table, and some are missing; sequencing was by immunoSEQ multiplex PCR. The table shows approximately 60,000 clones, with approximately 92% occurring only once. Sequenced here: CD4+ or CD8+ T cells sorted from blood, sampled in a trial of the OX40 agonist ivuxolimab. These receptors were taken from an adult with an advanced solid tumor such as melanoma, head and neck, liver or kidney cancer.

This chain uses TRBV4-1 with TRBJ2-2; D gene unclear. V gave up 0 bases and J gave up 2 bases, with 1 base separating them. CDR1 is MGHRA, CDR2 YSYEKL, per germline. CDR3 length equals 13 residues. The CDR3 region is CASSQDNTGELFF. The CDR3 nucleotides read TGCGCCAGCAGCCAAGATAACACCGGGGAGCTGTTTTTT.

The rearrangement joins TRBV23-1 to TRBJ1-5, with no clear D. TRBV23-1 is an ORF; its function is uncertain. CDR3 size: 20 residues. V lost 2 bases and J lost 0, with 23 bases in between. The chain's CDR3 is CASSQPPGRIESNSNQPQHF. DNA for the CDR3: TGCGCCAGCAGTCAACCCCCCGGCCGGATTGAATCGAATAGCAATCAGCCCCAGCATTTT.

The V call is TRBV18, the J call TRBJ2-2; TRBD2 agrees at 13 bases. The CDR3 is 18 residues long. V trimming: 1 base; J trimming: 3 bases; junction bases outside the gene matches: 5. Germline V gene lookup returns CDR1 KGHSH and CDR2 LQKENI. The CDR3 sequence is CASSPRTSGSFHTGELFF. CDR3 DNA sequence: TGTGCCAGCTCACCACGGACTAGCGGGAGTTTCCACACCGGGGAGCTGTTTTTT.

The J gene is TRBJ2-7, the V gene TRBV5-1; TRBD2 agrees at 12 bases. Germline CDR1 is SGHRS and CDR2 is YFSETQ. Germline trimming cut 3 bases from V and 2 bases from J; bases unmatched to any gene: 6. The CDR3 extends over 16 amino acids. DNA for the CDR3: TGCGCCAGCAGCTCGGGACTAGCGGGTCGAGCCTACGAGCAGTACTTC. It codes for CASSSGLAGRAYEQYF. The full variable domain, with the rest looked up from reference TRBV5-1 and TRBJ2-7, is KAGVTQTPRYLIKTRGQQVTLSCSPISGHRSVSWYQQTPGQGLQFLFEYFSETQRNKGNFPGRFSGRQFSNSRSEMNVSTLELGDSALYLCASSSGLAGRAYEQYFGPGTRLTVT.

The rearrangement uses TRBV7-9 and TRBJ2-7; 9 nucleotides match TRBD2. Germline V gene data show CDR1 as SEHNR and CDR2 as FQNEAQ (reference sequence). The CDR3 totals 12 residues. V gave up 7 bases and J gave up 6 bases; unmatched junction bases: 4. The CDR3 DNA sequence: TGTGCCAGCACCCAAGCGGGGGGCGAGCAGTACTTC. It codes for CASTQAGGEQYF.

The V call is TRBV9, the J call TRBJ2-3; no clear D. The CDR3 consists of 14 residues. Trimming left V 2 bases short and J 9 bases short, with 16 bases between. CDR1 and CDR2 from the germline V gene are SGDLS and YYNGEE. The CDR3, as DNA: TGTGCCAGCAGCGTTGCTATCTCAAAGGAAACGCAGTATTTT. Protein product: CASSVAISKETQYF.

CDR3 in DNA: TGTGCCAGCAGCTTAAACGCAGCTGCTGAAAAACTGTTTTTT. This encodes CASSLNAAAEKLFF. The V gene is TRBV11-1, the J gene TRBJ1-4; unclear D gene. V was cut by 2 bases and J by 7 bases, with 11 bases left in between. Germline loops: CDR1 SGHAT, CDR2 FQDESV (reference sequence). The CDR3 length is 14 residues.

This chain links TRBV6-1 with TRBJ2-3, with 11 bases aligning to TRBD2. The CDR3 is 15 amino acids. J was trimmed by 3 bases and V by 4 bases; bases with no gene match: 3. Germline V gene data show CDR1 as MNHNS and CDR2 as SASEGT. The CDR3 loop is CASSGLAGGTDTQYF. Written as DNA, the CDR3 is TGTGCCAGCAGTGGGTTAGCGGGAGGGACAGATACGCAGTATTTT.

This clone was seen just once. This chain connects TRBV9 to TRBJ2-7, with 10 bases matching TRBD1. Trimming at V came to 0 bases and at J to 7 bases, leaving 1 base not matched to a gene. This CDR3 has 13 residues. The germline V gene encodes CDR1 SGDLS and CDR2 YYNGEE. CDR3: CASSVGTGGEQYF. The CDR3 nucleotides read TGTGCCAGCAGCGTAGGGACAGGGGGGGAGCAGTACTTC.

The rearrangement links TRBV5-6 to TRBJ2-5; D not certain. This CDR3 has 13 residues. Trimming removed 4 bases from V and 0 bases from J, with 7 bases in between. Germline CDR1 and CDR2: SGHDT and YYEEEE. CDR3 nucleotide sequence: TGTGCCAGCAGCCTGGGCGACCAAGAGACCCAGTACTTC. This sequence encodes CASSLGDQETQYF.

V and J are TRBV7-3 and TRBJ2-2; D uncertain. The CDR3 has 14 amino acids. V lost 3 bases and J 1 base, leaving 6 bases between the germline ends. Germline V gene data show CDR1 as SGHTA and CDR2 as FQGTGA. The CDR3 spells CASSFLQNTGELFF. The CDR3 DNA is TGTGCCAGCAGCTTCCTACAGAACACCGGGGAGCTGTTTTTT.

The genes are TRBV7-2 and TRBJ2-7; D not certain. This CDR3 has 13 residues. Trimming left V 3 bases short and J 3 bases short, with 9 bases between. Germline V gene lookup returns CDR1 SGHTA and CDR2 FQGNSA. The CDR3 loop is CASSFGRNYEQYF. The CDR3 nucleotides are TGTGCCAGCAGCTTCGGACGGAACTACGAGCAGTACTTC. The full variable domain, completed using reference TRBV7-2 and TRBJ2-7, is GAGVSQSPSNKVTEKGKDVELRCDPISGHTALYWYRQSLGQGLEFLIYFQGNSAPDKSGLPSDRFSAERTGGSVSTLTIQRTQQEDSAVYLCASSFGRNYEQYFGPGTRLTVT.

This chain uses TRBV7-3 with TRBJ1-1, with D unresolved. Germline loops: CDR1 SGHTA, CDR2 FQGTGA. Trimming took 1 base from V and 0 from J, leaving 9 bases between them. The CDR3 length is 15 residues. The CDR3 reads CASSLSPAMNTEAFF. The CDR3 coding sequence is TGTGCCAGCAGCTTAAGTCCGGCTATGAACACTGAAGCTTTCTTT.

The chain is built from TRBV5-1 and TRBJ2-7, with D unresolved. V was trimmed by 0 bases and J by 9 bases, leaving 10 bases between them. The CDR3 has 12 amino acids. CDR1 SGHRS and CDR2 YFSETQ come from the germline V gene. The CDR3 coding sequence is TGCGCCAGCAGCTTGGCCGGGTCACGGCAGTACTTC. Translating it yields CASSLAGSRQYF.

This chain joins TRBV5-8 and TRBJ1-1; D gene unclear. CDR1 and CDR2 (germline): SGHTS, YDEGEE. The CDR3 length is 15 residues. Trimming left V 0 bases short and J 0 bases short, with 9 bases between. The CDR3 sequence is CASSLAANMNTEAFF. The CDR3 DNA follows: TGTGCCAGCAGCTTGGCCGCAAACATGAACACTGAAGCTTTCTTT.

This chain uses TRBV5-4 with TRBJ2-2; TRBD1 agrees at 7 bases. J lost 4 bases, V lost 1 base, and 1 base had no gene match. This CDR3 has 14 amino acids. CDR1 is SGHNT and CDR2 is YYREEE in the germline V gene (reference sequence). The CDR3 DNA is TGTGCCAGCAGCTTGTCAGGGGGCACCGGGGAGCTGTTTTTT. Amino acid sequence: CASSLSGGTGELFF.

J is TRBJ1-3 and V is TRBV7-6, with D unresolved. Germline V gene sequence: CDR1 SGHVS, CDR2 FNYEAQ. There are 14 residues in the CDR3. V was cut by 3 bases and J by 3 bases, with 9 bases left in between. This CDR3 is CASSFARGGNTIYF. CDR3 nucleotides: TGTGCCAGCAGCTTCGCCCGCGGTGGAAACACCATATATTTT.

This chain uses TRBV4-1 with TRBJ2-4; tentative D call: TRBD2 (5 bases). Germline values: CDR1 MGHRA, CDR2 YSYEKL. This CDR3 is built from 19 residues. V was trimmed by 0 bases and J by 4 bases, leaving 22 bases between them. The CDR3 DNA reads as TGCGCCAGCAGCCAAGATATTGGAGTGGCGGGTATCGGTAAAAACATTCAGTACTTC. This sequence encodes CASSQDIGVAGIGKNIQYF.

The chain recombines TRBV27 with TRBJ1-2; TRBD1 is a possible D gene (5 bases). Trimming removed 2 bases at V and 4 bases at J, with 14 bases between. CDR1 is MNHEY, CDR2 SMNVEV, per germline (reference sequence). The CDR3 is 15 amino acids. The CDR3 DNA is TGTGCCAGCAGTTTAGCGGTCAGGGAGGGCTATGGCTACACCTTC. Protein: CASSLAVREGYGYTF.

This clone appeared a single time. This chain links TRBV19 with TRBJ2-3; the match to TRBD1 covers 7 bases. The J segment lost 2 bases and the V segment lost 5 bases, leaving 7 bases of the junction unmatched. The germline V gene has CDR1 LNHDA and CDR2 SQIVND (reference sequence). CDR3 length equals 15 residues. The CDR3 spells CASSPLDRATDTQYF. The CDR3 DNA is TGTGCCAGTAGTCCCCTCGACAGGGCCACAGATACGCAGTATTTT.

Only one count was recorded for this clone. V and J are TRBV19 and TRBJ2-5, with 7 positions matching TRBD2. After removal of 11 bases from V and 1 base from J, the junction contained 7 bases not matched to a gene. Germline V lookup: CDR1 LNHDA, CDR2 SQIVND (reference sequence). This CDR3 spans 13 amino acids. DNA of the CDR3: TGTGCCCCCTCCGAGCGGGGCCAAGAGACCCAGTACTTC. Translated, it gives CAPSERGQETQYF.

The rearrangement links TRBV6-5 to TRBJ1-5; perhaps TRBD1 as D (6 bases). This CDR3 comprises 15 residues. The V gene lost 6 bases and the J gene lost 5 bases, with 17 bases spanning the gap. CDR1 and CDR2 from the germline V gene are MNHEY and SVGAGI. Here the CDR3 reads CASRKFRGADQPQHF. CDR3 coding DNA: TGTGCCAGCAGGAAATTCAGGGGTGCGGATCAGCCCCAGCATTTT.

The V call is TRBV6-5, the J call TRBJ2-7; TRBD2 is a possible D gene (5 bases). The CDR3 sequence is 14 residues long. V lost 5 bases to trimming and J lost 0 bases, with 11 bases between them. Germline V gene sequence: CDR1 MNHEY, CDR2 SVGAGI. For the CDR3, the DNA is TGTGCCAGCAGTCCTGCGGGCCTCTCCTACGAGCAGTACTTC. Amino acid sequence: CASSPAGLSYEQYF.

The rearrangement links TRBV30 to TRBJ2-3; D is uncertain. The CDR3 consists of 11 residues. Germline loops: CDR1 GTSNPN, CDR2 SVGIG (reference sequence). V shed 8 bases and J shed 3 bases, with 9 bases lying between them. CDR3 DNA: TGTGCCGGTACTCGGACAGATACGCAGTATTTT. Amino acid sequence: CAGTRTDTQYF.

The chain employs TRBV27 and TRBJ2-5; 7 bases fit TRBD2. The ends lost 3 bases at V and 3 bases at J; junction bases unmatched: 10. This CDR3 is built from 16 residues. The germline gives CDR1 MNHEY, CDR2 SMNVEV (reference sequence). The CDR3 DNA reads TGTGCCAGCAGTTTCCTGGTAGCGGGCAGAAAAGAGACCCAGTACTTC. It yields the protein CASSFLVAGRKETQYF.

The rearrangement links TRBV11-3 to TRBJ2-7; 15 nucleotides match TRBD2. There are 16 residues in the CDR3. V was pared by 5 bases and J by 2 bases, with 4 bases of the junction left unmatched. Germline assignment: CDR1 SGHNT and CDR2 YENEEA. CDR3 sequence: CASSHGTSGRTYEQYF. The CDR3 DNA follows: TGTGCCAGCAGCCACGGGACTAGCGGGAGGACCTACGAGCAGTACTTC. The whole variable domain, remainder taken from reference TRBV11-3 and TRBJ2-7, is EAGVVQSPRYKIIEKKQPVAFWCNPISGHNTLYWYLQNLGQGPELLIRYENEEAVDDSQLPKDRFSAERLKGVDSTLKIQPAELGDSAVYLCASSHGTSGRTYEQYFGPGTRLTVT.

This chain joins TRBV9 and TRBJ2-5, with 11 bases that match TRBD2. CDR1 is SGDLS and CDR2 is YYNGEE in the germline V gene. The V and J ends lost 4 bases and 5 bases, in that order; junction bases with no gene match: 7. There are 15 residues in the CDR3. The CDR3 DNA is TGTGCCAGCAGCTCACTAGCGGGAGAGGGGGAGACCCAGTACTTC. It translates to CASSSLAGEGETQYF. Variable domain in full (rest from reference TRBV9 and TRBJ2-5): DSGVTQTPKHLITATGQRVTLRCSPRSGDLSVYWYQQSLDQGLQFLIQYYNGEERAKGNILERFSAQQFPDLHSELNLSSLELGDSALYFCASSSLAGEGETQYFGPGTRLLVL.

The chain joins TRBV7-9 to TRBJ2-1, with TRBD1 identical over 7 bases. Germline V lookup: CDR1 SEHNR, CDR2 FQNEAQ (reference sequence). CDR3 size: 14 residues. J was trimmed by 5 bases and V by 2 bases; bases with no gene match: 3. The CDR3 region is CASSLNQGDNEQFF. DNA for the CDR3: TGTGCCAGCAGCTTAAACCAGGGGGACAATGAGCAGTTCTTC. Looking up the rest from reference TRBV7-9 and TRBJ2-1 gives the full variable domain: DTGVSQNPRHKITKRGQNVTFRCDPISEHNRLYWYRQTLGQGPEFLTYFQNEAQLEKSRLLSDRFSAERPKGSFSTLEIQRTEQGDSAMYLCASSLNQGDNEQFFGPGTRLTVL.